This T cell receptor beta chain was sequenced for a study of blood T cells in healthy people across ages. General study points: When one million T cells were used, diversity estimates were thought to be underestimates.

No fewer than 5.5 micrograms of total RNA were isolated from every sample. As for this clonotype: Its antigen is not identified.

Primed by a sample-barcoded 5' primer and a J-beta primer mix, a second PCR proceeded for about 7 to 11 cycles. From the 5' RACE reads, TCRdb called clonotypes with MiXCR, one entry per CDR3 protein. The table lists about 570,000 distinct CDR3 sequences, around a quarter of them singletons. The sample was also reused in another study, on T cells of mothers and their children. Turning to that study: Extracted RNA, in its entirety, went into cDNA synthesis at around 1.5 ug per 15 ul. Mothers and children who were related shared slightly more overlap than unrelated pairs, but not significantly more.

The TCR was taken from a boy younger than 10 in good health. The sample consisted of blood.

This chain's CDR3 is CASTPTGLALEQFF. Here the CDR3 DNA reads TGTGCCAGTACCCCAACCGGACTAGCACTAGAGCAGTTCTTC. The rearrangement uses TRBV19 and TRBJ2-1, with 8 bases lining up with TRBD2. Germline-derived CDR1 and CDR2 are LNHDA and SQIVND (reference sequence). The CDR3 totals 14 residues. Trimming removed 7 bases from V and 10 bases from J; junction bases left unmatched: 12. Together with reference TRBV19 and TRBJ2-1, the CDR3 gives the full variable domain: DGGITQSPKYLFRKEGQNVTLSCEQNLNHDAMYWYRQDPGQGLRLIYYSQIVNDFQKGDIAEGYSVSREKKESFPLTVTSAQKNPTAFYLCASTPTGLALEQFFGPGTRLTVL.